Presented here are 22 T cell receptor beta chains from one specimen sequenced in a study of blood T cells in healthy people across ages. Using a J-beta primer mix together with a sample-barcoded 5' primer, a second PCR was run for about 7 to 12 cycles. From the 5' RACE reads, TCRdb called clonotypes with MiXCR, one entry per CDR3 protein. The sample lists roughly 1,500,000 distinct CDR3 sequences, 42% seen once, with approximately 7.9% in the top ten. Input material: blood. Receptors originate from a woman aged 18-30 years in good health.

This clonotype has a handful of counts. The chain recombines TRBV9 with TRBJ2-3, with 13 bases fitting TRBD2. This CDR3 region has 17 residues. From germline, CDR1 is SGDLS and CDR2 YYNGEE. V gave up 2 bases and J gave up 4 bases; unmatched junction bases: 7. Here the CDR3 DNA reads TGTGCCAGCAGCGTGCGGACTAGCGGGAGAGGGGCAGATACGCAGTATTTT. Translation gives CASSVRTSGRGADTQYF.

The J gene is TRBJ2-3, the V gene TRBV3-1; D remains unclear. Per the germline V gene, CDR1 is LGHDT and CDR2 is YNNKEL (reference sequence). Between the trimmed V and J ends, which lost 1 base and 0 bases, there was a span of 8 bases. The CDR3 consists of 15 residues. This CDR3 is CASSQAPSSTDTQYF. CDR3 sequence (DNA): TGTGCCAGCAGCCAAGCCCCGTCTAGCACAGATACGCAGTATTTT.

The gene calls are TRBV25-1 and TRBJ2-1, with D perhaps TRBD1 or TRBD2 (5 bases each). The ends were cut back, 1 base at V and 0 bases at J, with 13 bases in the middle. Germline CDR1 and CDR2: MGHDK and SYGVNS. This CDR3 spans 17 amino acids. The CDR3 sequence is CASSESGTSSSYNEQFF. Written as DNA, the CDR3 is TGTGCCAGCAGTGAATCCGGGACCTCTAGCTCCTACAATGAGCAGTTCTTC.

This clonotype showed up just once. This chain uses TRBV29-1 with TRBJ2-3; unclear D gene. Germline V gives CDR1 SQVTM, CDR2 ANQGSEA. The CDR3 is 11 residues long. The V gene lost 2 bases and the J gene lost 7 bases, with 7 bases spanning the gap. The CDR3 protein is CSVERAYTQYF. CDR3 DNA sequence: TGCAGCGTTGAACGTGCGTATACGCAGTATTTT.

This chain uses TRBV20-1 with TRBJ2-3; a possible D gene is TRBD2 (7 bases). CDR1 is DFQATT and CDR2 is SNEGSKA in the germline V gene (reference sequence). The CDR3 runs 16 residues. Trimming took 6 bases from V and 2 from J, leaving 21 bases between them. CDR3 nucleotide sequence: TGCAGTGCAGACGGGGGGCCGAGAATGGACACAGATACGCAGTATTTT. Translated: CSADGGPRMDTDTQYF.

This clonotype has only a few counts. This CDR3 is CASSLEAGGRYEQFF. CDR3 sequence (DNA): TGTGCCAGCAGTTTAGAAGCGGGGGGGCGGTATGAGCAGTTCTTC. The chain has TRBV12-3 or TRBV12-4 and TRBJ2-1; 10 bases are a match to TRBD2. The CDR3 is 15 residues long. V lost 1 base to trimming and J lost 8 bases; unmatched junction nucleotides: 5.

The V gene is TRBV2, the J gene TRBJ2-3; D gene uncertain. The CDR3 loop spans 13 amino acids. Trimming pared 7 bases from V and 0 bases from J, leaving 8 bases between. The germline gives CDR1 SNHLY, CDR2 FYNNEI. The CDR3 loop is CASKGLSTDTQYF. The DNA for the CDR3 is TGTGCCAGCAAGGGCCTTAGCACAGATACGCAGTATTTT. The full variable domain, completed using reference TRBV2 and TRBJ2-3, is EPEVTQTPSHQVTQMGQEVILRCVPISNHLYFYWYRQILGQKVEFLVSFYNNEISEKSEIFDDQFSVERPDGSNFTLKIRSTKLEDSAMYFCASKGLSTDTQYFGPGTRLTVL.

This chain uses TRBV25-1 with TRBJ1-4; 10 nucleotides line up with TRBD1. The V and J ends lost 2 bases and 11 bases, in that order; junction bases with no gene match: 8. Per germline, CDR1 MGHDK and CDR2 SYGVNS. The CDR3 contains 15 residues. CDR3 coding DNA: TGTGCCAGCAGTGAAGGGGGGGGACAGGGGATGAAACTGTTTTTT. This translates into CASSEGGGQGMKLFF.

This chain links TRBV12-3 or TRBV12-4 with TRBJ2-7; tentative D call: TRBD1 (6 bases). Trimming left V 3 bases short and J 3 bases short, with 15 bases between. The CDR3 extends over 15 amino acids. The CDR3 region has the DNA TGTGCCAGCAGTTTTCAAACCGGGACAAGCTACGAGCAGTACTTC. Its protein product is CASSFQTGTSYEQYF.

This clonotype has more than one count but fewer than ten. The chain employs TRBV7-9 and TRBJ2-4; 9 nucleotides match TRBD2. CDR3 length equals 17 residues. J gave up 1 base and V 2 bases, and 6 bases lay outside the gene matches. The germline V gene encodes CDR1 SEHNR and CDR2 FQNEAQ (reference sequence). This CDR3 is CASSLYSGSFAKNIQYF. The CDR3 coding sequence is TGTGCCAGCAGCTTATATAGCGGGAGCTTCGCCAAAAACATTCAGTACTTC.

The chain employs TRBV28 and TRBJ2-7, with 8 nucleotides matching TRBD1. The germline gives CDR1 MDHEN, CDR2 SYDVKM. This CDR3 region has 15 residues. With V trimmed by 4 bases and J by 3 bases, 8 bases remained unmatched. CDR3 region: CASSSGQGRGYEQYF. CDR3 in DNA: TGTGCCAGCAGTTCTGGACAGGGTAGGGGCTACGAGCAGTACTTC.

As regards this clonotype: One junction end does not reproduce the germline sequence, and a read error may be involved. The V and J genes are TRBV7-2 and TRBJ2-1; D is ambiguous. Germline assignment: CDR1 SGHTA and CDR2 FQGNSA. This CDR3 has 8 residues. The CDR3 sequence: CASSLDNF. The CDR3 DNA follows: TGTGCCAGCAGCTTAGACAACTTC.

CDR3 in amino acids: CASSPGRRDQPQHF. The CDR3 bases are TGTGCCAGCAGTCCGGGACGGCGGGATCAGCCCCAGCATTTT. This rearrangement joins TRBV12-3 or TRBV12-4 to TRBJ1-5, with D tentatively TRBD1 (5 bases). Trimming left V 5 bases short and J 5 bases short, with 13 bases between. The CDR3 contains 14 residues.

This clonotype occurred a few times. This chain uses TRBV10-3 with TRBJ2-3, with TRBD2 matching 14 bases. The junction had 11 bases not matched to a gene; V was cut back by 6 bases and J by 3 bases. CDR1 is ENHRY and CDR2 is SYGVKD in the germline V gene. The CDR3 covers 18 residues. The CDR3 region is CAIRGPGLAGATTDTQYF. The DNA for the CDR3 is TGTGCCATCAGAGGCCCGGGACTAGCGGGAGCAACGACAGATACGCAGTATTTT.

This clonotype occurred a few times. This sequence joins TRBV28 and TRBJ2-7; D not resolved. The CDR3 spans 17 residues. The germline gives CDR1 MDHEN, CDR2 SYDVKM. V lost 6 bases, J lost 3 bases, and 24 bases lay in between. The CDR3 region has the DNA TGTGCCAGCAGCCCCAATACCGGTTTCCCGGGTTTCTACGAGCAGTACTTC. This translates into CASSPNTGFPGFYEQYF.

V gene TRBV3-1 combines with J gene TRBJ2-7, with 8 bases lining up with TRBD1. CDR3 length equals 16 residues. V lost 3 bases, J lost 4 bases, and 11 bases stayed unmatched. From germline, CDR1 is LGHDT and CDR2 YNNKEL (reference sequence). The CDR3 loop reads CASSHVPPGQAYEQYF. The CDR3 DNA follows: TGTGCCAGCAGCCATGTTCCCCCGGGACAGGCATACGAGCAGTACTTC.

This chain uses TRBV12-3 or TRBV12-4 with TRBJ2-7; perhaps TRBD1 as D (6 bases). The V gene lost 6 bases and the J gene lost 5 bases, with 11 bases spanning the gap. CDR3 size: 12 residues. The CDR3 spells CASSAGVHEQYF. For the CDR3, the DNA is TGTGCCAGCAGCGCAGGGGTCCACGAGCAGTACTTC.

This clonotype was observed a few times. The CDR3 DNA is TGTGCCAGCAGCTTTAGGACGGTTGGCTATGAGCAGTTCTTC. It translates to CASSFRTVGYEQFF. The chain links TRBV11-3 to TRBJ2-1; D gene unclear. Germline values: CDR1 SGHNT, CDR2 YENEEA. V lost 3 bases, J lost 8 bases, and 14 bases lay in between. CDR3 size: 14 residues.

The chain joins TRBV13 to TRBJ1-2; no clear D. Trimming stripped 4 bases from V and 5 bases from J, with 17 bases between. The CDR3 has 15 amino acids. In germline, CDR1 is PRHDT, CDR2 FYEKMQ (reference sequence). CDR3 nucleotides: TGTGCCAGCAGCTCGTCACTCGGGTCCAATTATGGCTACACCTTC. Translated: CASSSSLGSNYGYTF.

The gene calls are TRBV7-2 and TRBJ2-1; D uncertain. The CDR3 length is 13 residues. Germline V lookup: CDR1 SGHTA, CDR2 FQGNSA. Trimming removed 5 bases at V and 8 bases at J, with 13 bases between. DNA for the CDR3: TGTGCCAGCAGCGTGTTGGAGCGCGATGAGCAGTTCTTC. It specifies CASSVLERDEQFF.

Concerning this clonotype itself: A junction boundary mismatches the germline segment, possibly from a read error. The genes are TRBV4-2 and TRBJ2-3; D might be TRBD2 (5 bases). This CDR3 region has 16 residues. Germline loops: CDR1 LGHNA, CDR2 YNFKEQ. For the CDR3, the DNA is TGTGCCAGCAGCCAAGCGGCCGCCCCTAGCACGGATACGCAGTATTTT. It translates to CASSQAAAPSTDTQYF.

This clonotype was counted between two and nine times. J is TRBJ1-1 and V is TRBV6-1, with 8 bases that match TRBD1. This CDR3 spans 15 amino acids. V was clipped by 2 bases and J by 1 base; unmatched bases: 3. Germline CDR1 MNHNS, CDR2 SASEGT. The CDR3 region is CASSEFQGANTEAFF. In DNA form, the CDR3 reads TGTGCCAGCAGTGAATTTCAGGGGGCGAACACTGAAGCTTTCTTT.